This T cell receptor beta chain is drawn from a study of CD4 and CD8 cells across lung adenocarcinoma regions. This CDR3 is 14 amino acids long. The germline CDR1 and CDR2 sequences are LGHNA and YSLEER. Between the trimmed V and J ends, which lost 4 bases and 11 bases, there was a span of 20 bases. Via MiXCR, TCRdb re-called the PCR reads, giving one row per CDR3 protein. The data hold about 7,700 distinct CDR3 sequences, with about 43% observed a single time. Donors had localized lung adenocarcinoma, a non-small cell lung cancer. The sample taken for sequencing was CD4+ T cells from the margin of a lung tumor. The V gene is TRBV4-3, the J gene TRBJ2-5; maybe TRBD1 (5 bases). The receptor's source is a male donor with lung adenocarcinoma. The CD4 and CD8 labels of this study may be unreliable. The CDR3 is CASSRGPGPDTQYF. The CDR3 DNA reads as TGCGCCAGCAGCCGGGGCCCGGGCCCAGATACGCAGTACTTC.